This TCR beta chain is drawn from a study of metastatic and nonmetastatic thyroid tumors. Across the whole study: Malignant thyroid and benign thyroid patients provided blood and tumor or nodule tissue whose repertoires were compared.

Study conclusions and caveats: It was reportedly found that TCR beta diversity was significantly higher in malignant thyroid tumors than in benign nodules, a difference seen in both blood and tumor samples.

This clone has a handful of counts. The antigen remains undetermined. Authors' analysis steps: CDR3 was compared across clinicopathological groups, and the resulting differences were used to build a distant-metastasis classifier for papillary thyroid cancer. With MiXCR, TCRdb reprocessed the PCR reads. In this record, the V and J calls reflect TCRdb's handling and not the investigators' own analysis. The table records some 31,000 clones, approximately 17% of them present only once. Germline CDR1 is SQVTM and CDR2 is ANQGSEA. V was clipped by 1 base and J by 8 bases, with 9 bases between them. This CDR3 spans 12 amino acids. Each patient went into thyroid surgery without having received any treatment.

Sequenced material: blood. This TCR was recovered from a female donor with papillary thyroid cancer or a benign thyroid nodule (not recorded which). Some clones in this sample may be carry-over from other donors' samples. The V call is TRBV29-1, the J call TRBJ2-1; D is unresolved. The CDR3 region is CSVEVLFYEQFF. The CDR3 nucleotides are TGCAGCGTTGAAGTCCTATTCTATGAGCAGTTCTTC.